The 22 T cell receptor beta chains reported below all come from one sample, sequenced in a study of immune evolution from preneoplasia to lung adenocarcinoma. Data came from immunoSEQ multiplex PCR; TCRdb stores just in-frame clones and leaves some out. The repertoire holds 5,700 or so clones, 80% to 90% seen once, with roughly 6% in the top ten. The sample consisted of FFPE adjacent normal lung tissue. Receptors were obtained from an older donor with lung adenocarcinoma.

The chain uses TRBV2 and TRBJ2-5; tentatively, D is TRBD2 (6 bases). CDR3 size: 16 residues. CDR1 and CDR2 (germline): SNHLY, FYNNEI. With 1 base removed from V and 1 base from J, the gap between germline ends came to 13 bases. The CDR3, as DNA: TGTGCCAGCAGTGAAGGGGGGGTGCGGATCCAAGAGACCCAGTACTTC. It encodes CASSEGGVRIQETQYF. Complete variable domain (other parts from reference TRBV2 and TRBJ2-5): EPEVTQTPSHQVTQMGQEVILRCVPISNHLYFYWYRQILGQKVEFLVSFYNNEISEKSEIFDDQFSVERPDGSNFTLKIRSTKLEDSAMYFCASSEGGVRIQETQYFGPGTRLLVL.

This clone is labeled as large. This chain connects TRBV5-5 to TRBJ2-7; 9 bases fit TRBD2. Germline trimming cut 2 bases from V and 3 bases from J; bases unmatched to any gene: 6. This CDR3 comprises 15 residues. CDR1 and CDR2 (germline): SGHKS, YYEKEE (reference sequence). For the CDR3, the DNA is TGTGCCAGCAGCTTTGGGCGACTAGCGGTCTACGAGCAGTACTTC. As protein: CASSFGRLAVYEQYF.

The chain couples TRBV10-3 to TRBJ2-7, with TRBD2 matching 13 bases. Trimming took 3 bases from V and 0 from J; bases not matched to a gene: 5. This CDR3 has 17 residues. The V gene's germline CDR1 is ENHRY and CDR2 SYGVKD. CDR3 loop: CAISDGTSGTSSYEQYF. The CDR3 DNA reads TGTGCCATCAGTGACGGGACTAGCGGGACGAGCTCCTACGAGCAGTACTTC.

CDR3 region: CASSQTSDTGELFF. CDR3 in DNA: TGTGCCAGCTCCCAGACTAGCGATACCGGGGAGCTGTTTTTT. The chain has TRBV18 and TRBJ2-2, with TRBD2 matching 8 bases. The J segment lost 5 bases and the V segment lost 6 bases, leaving 5 bases of the junction unmatched. CDR1 and CDR2 from the germline V gene are KGHSH and LQKENI. The CDR3 is 14 amino acids.

The chain combines TRBV5-4 with TRBJ2-2; D call uncertain. Per the germline V gene, CDR1 is SGHNT and CDR2 is YYREEE (reference sequence). This CDR3 spans 15 amino acids. Trimming removed 2 bases at V and 0 bases at J, with 8 bases between. This chain's CDR3 is CASSFELPNTGELFF. The CDR3 DNA sequence: TGTGCCAGCAGCTTTGAGCTCCCGAACACCGGGGAGCTGTTTTTT. The variable domain in full, completed from reference TRBV5-4 and TRBJ2-2, reads ETGVTQSPTHLIKTRGQQVTLRCSSQSGHNTVSWYQQALGQGPQFIFQYYREEENGRGNFPPRFSGLQFPNYSSELNVNALELDDSALYLCASSFELPNTGELFFGEGSRLTVL.

The J gene is TRBJ1-2, the V gene TRBV9; possible D gene TRBD1, 6 bases. The length of the CDR3 is 14 residues. Trimming took off 5 bases at V and 3 bases at J, with 14 bases between the two ends. Germline CDR1 is SGDLS and CDR2 is YYNGEE. The CDR3 DNA reads TGTGCCAGCAGGATGGACAGAGAAGACTATGGCTACACCTTC. It specifies CASRMDREDYGYTF.

This CDR3 is CSAHGGTDTQYF. DNA for the CDR3: TGCAGCGCCCACGGTGGCACAGATACGCAGTATTTT. J is TRBJ2-3 and V is TRBV29-1, with D hard to call. The CDR3 loop spans 12 amino acids. The germline V gene has CDR1 SQVTM and CDR2 ANQGSEA. Trimming shortened V by 7 bases and J by 1 base, and 9 bases separated the two germline ends.

CDR3: CASSPSLSGRGDTQYF. As DNA, the CDR3 is TGTGCCAGCTCACCAAGCCTCAGCGGGAGAGGGGATACGCAGTATTTT. This sequence joins TRBV18 and TRBJ2-3, with 8 bases that match TRBD2. CDR1 is KGHSH, CDR2 LQKENI, per germline. There are 16 residues in the CDR3. V lost 2 bases to trimming and J lost 6 bases; unmatched junction nucleotides: 10.

This chain uses TRBV11-2 with TRBJ2-5; perhaps TRBD2 as D (5 bases). This CDR3 comprises 16 residues. V gave up 0 bases and J gave up 5 bases, with 16 bases separating them. CDR1 SGHAT and CDR2 FQNNGV come from the germline V gene. CDR3 DNA sequence: TGTGCCAGCAGCTTAGATCCAGGTAGAGGGCTGGAGACCCAGTACTTC. This translates into CASSLDPGRGLETQYF.

The CDR3 sequence is CASSYSDSPRGYTF. The CDR3 DNA follows: TGTGCCAGCAGTTACTCAGACAGCCCGAGGGGCTACACCTTC. The chain is built from TRBV6-5 and TRBJ1-2; TRBD1 might be the D (5 bases). There are 14 residues in the CDR3. Deletions cut 0 bases from V and 8 bases from J, with 13 bases between. Germline CDR1 reads MNHEY; CDR2 reads SVGAGI.

The chain combines TRBV27 with TRBJ1-2, with D perhaps matching TRBD1 (6 bases). Germline V CDR1 and CDR2: MNHEY, SMNVEV (reference sequence). Trimming stripped 2 bases from V and 3 bases from J, with 10 bases between. This CDR3 spans 14 amino acids. CDR3 loop: CASSLTPGDYGYTF. In DNA form, the CDR3 reads TGTGCCAGCAGTTTAACACCAGGGGACTATGGCTACACCTTC.

J is TRBJ1-1 and V is TRBV5-1, with D perhaps TRBD1 (6 bases). Trimming cost V 0 bases and J 1 base, with 13 bases left between them. Germline-derived CDR1 and CDR2 are SGHRS and YFSETQ. The CDR3 totals 16 residues. The CDR3 DNA reads as TGCGCCAGCAGCTTGGGGGCCCTACAGGGGAACACTGAAGCTTTCTTT. Translating it yields CASSLGALQGNTEAFF. Full variable domain (outside the CDR3, taken from reference TRBV5-1 and TRBJ1-1): KAGVTQTPRYLIKTRGQQVTLSCSPISGHRSVSWYQQTPGQGLQFLFEYFSETQRNKGNFPGRFSGRQFSNSRSEMNVSTLELGDSALYLCASSLGALQGNTEAFFGQGTRLTVV.

The chain joins TRBV4-1 to TRBJ2-2, with 8 positions matching TRBD1. Germline loops: CDR1 MGHRA, CDR2 YSYEKL. The length of the CDR3 is 16 residues. Germline trimming cut 5 bases from V and 1 base from J; bases unmatched to any gene: 6. CDR3 coding DNA: TGCGCCAGCAGCTCGCGACAGGGGCTGAACACCGGGGAGCTGTTTTTT. Encoded protein: CASSSRQGLNTGELFF.

V usage is TRBV11-3 and J usage is TRBJ2-1; TRBD1 aligns across 9 bases. Germline V gene lookup returns CDR1 SGHNT and CDR2 YENEEA. CDR3 length: 15 residues. Germline trimming cut 5 bases from V and 3 bases from J; bases unmatched to any gene: 5. CDR3 sequence reads: CASSQGQGVYNEQFF. The CDR3 DNA sequence: TGTGCCAGCAGCCAGGGACAGGGCGTCTACAATGAGCAGTTCTTC.

The rearrangement joins TRBV7-9 to TRBJ2-3; tentatively, D is TRBD1 or TRBD2 (6 bases each). The CDR3 sequence is 15 residues long. The germline gives CDR1 SEHNR, CDR2 FQNEAQ (reference sequence). V shed 5 bases and J shed 2 bases, with 14 bases lying between them. The CDR3 DNA reads as TGTGCCAGCAGCCAACACGGGGGCGACACAGATACGCAGTATTTT. It is translated as CASSQHGGDTDTQYF.

The chain combines TRBV5-1 with TRBJ2-7; D is undetermined. The CDR3 sequence is 14 residues long. Germline loops: CDR1 SGHRS, CDR2 YFSETQ. V lost 5 bases to trimming and J lost 0 bases, with 12 bases between them. This chain's CDR3 is CASRSVQLSYEQYF. CDR3 in DNA: TGCGCCAGCAGGTCTGTGCAGCTCTCCTACGAGCAGTACTTC.

This chain joins TRBV2 and TRBJ1-3; no clear D. The CDR3 has 14 amino acids. The V end was cut by 7 bases, the J end by 4 bases, with 14 bases between. From germline, CDR1 is SNHLY and CDR2 FYNNEI. The CDR3 DNA follows: TGTGCCAGCATTGAGGGAGCGGGAGGAAACACCATATATTTT. It translates to CASIEGAGGNTIYF.

This clone came up a few times. This rearrangement joins TRBV6-4 to TRBJ1-2; no clear D. V lost 4 bases and J 7 bases, leaving 16 bases between the germline ends. The CDR3 loop spans 14 amino acids. Germline V gene data show CDR1 as MRHNA and CDR2 as SNTAGT. The CDR3 is CASSVEGAASGYTF. CDR3 in DNA: TGTGCCAGCAGTGTTGAGGGAGCTGCCAGTGGCTACACCTTC.

The CDR3 is CASSSSDRVVYEQYF. The CDR3 DNA sequence: TGTGCCAGCAGCTCCTCGGACAGGGTGGTGTACGAGCAGTACTTC. The chain combines TRBV7-9 with TRBJ2-7; TRBD1 matches 8 bases. CDR3 length equals 15 residues. V trimming: 4 bases; J trimming: 4 bases; junction bases outside the gene matches: 9. CDR1 SEHNR and CDR2 FQNEAQ come from the germline V gene (reference sequence). The whole variable domain, filled in from reference TRBV7-9 and TRBJ2-7, reads DTGVSQNPRHKITKRGQNVTFRCDPISEHNRLYWYRQTLGQGPEFLTYFQNEAQLEKSRLLSDRFSAERPKGSFSTLEIQRTEQGDSAMYLCASSSSDRVVYEQYFGPGTRLTVT.

The chain couples TRBV4-3 to TRBJ1-3; D may be TRBD1 (6 bases). V gave up 0 bases and J gave up 7 bases, with 16 bases separating them. The CDR3 contains 16 residues. Germline assignment: CDR1 LGHNA and CDR2 YSLEER. The CDR3: CASSQDREGTPNTIYF. DNA of the CDR3: TGCGCCAGCAGCCAAGATCGGGAAGGGACACCTAACACCATATATTTT.

The V gene is TRBV11-3, the J gene TRBJ1-1, with D maybe TRBD1 (5 bases). Germline assignment: CDR1 SGHNT and CDR2 YENEEA. This CDR3 has 15 amino acids. Trimming removed 5 bases at V and 1 base at J, with 14 bases between. Written as DNA, the CDR3 is TGTGCCAGCAGCGTTGACAGAATTTCGAACACTGAAGCTTTCTTT. Translating gives CASSVDRISNTEAFF.

The chain carries TRBV2 and TRBJ1-2; D not resolved. CDR3 length: 11 amino acids. Between the trimmed V and J ends, which lost 0 bases and 14 bases, there was a span of 10 bases. CDR1 is SNHLY, CDR2 FYNNEI, per germline. CDR3 region: CASSEASVRTF. CDR3 bases: TGTGCCAGCAGTGAAGCGTCGGTTCGGACCTTC.